A single sample is the source of the 15 T cell receptor beta chains below, sequenced in a study of prognosis after radiotherapy for stage I lung cancer (dated by TCRdb to the early 2020s). Sequenced using an Illumina HiSeq 3000. Two rounds of multiplex PCR were performed to amplify the TCR beta CDR3 region from genomic DNA. In the first round of PCR, primers specific to each TRBV and TRBJ gene were used, and the primer sequences are filed in Chinese patent CN105087789A. Starting from the raw public reads, TCRdb applied fastp trimming at Q25, assembled clones with MiXCR and retained in-frame beta chains. Each CDR3 protein appears once, grouped with its most common genes and DNA. The table for this sample lists 20,000 to 30,000 distinct CDR3 sequences; about 41% of them were counted only once. The ten biggest clones cover around 29% of the sample. Here the sequenced sample was PBMCs, taken before or after stereotactic body radiation therapy (not recorded which). Receptors were obtained from a donor aged 50 or older with non-small cell lung cancer.

In this sample, this clonotype turned up many times. This chain joins TRBV7-2 and TRBJ2-1, with TRBD2 matching 7 bases. V trimming: 5 bases; J trimming: 0 bases; junction bases outside the gene matches: 16. Germline-derived CDR1 and CDR2 are SGHTA and FQGNSA. The CDR3 length is 19 residues. CDR3 residues: CASSPGGSSSWSSYNEQFF. The DNA of the CDR3 is TGTGCCAGCAGCCCGGGCGGGAGTTCATCCTGGAGCTCCTACAATGAGCAGTTCTTC.

The chain is built from TRBV7-2 and TRBJ2-1; D might be TRBD1 or TRBD2, each matching 5 bases. The germline CDR1 and CDR2 sequences are SGHTA and FQGNSA. Trimming removed 4 bases at V and 0 bases at J, with 13 bases between. The CDR3 contains 16 residues. In nucleotides, the CDR3 is TGTGCCAGCAGCTACCCCGGGGCTAGCTCCTACAATGAGCAGTTCTTC. Protein sequence: CASSYPGASSYNEQFF.

This sequence joins TRBV7-2 and TRBJ2-7, with 14 bases fitting TRBD2. The V segment lost 4 bases and the J segment 2 bases; nucleotides outside the gene matches: 4. The CDR3 runs 16 residues. Germline CDR1 SGHTA, CDR2 FQGNSA. CDR3 amino acids: CASSSRLAGGPYEQYF. The CDR3 DNA is TGTGCCAGCAGCTCGAGACTAGCGGGGGGGCCCTACGAGCAGTACTTC.

V and J are TRBV20-1 and TRBJ2-7; possible D gene TRBD1, 6 bases. The CDR3 consists of 16 residues. V was shortened by 6 bases and J by 2 bases, with 23 bases between the two germline ends. Germline V gene lookup returns CDR1 DFQATT and CDR2 SNEGSKA (reference sequence). CDR3 in amino acids: CSANSRPGQGPYEQYF. The CDR3 DNA reads as TGCAGTGCCAATTCCCGGCCGGGACAAGGTCCCTACGAGCAGTACTTC.

A word on this clonotype: The likely explanation is a read error, given a far larger clone one base away. V is TRBV6-4 and J is TRBJ2-2; the match to TRBD1 covers 8 bases. The V gene's germline CDR1 is MRHNA and CDR2 SNTAGT. Unmatched junction bases numbered 4, after V lost 6 bases and J lost 7 bases. The CDR3 is 13 residues long. The DNA for the CDR3 is TGTGCCAGCAGGACAGGGGACAACGGGGAGCTGTTTTTT. The encoded protein is CASRTGDNGELFF.

The rearrangement uses TRBV30 and TRBJ1-4; 7 bases are a match to TRBD1. V lost 5 bases and J lost 0; bases outside the gene matches: 3. CDR1 is GTSNPN and CDR2 is SVGIG in the germline V gene (reference sequence). This CDR3 has 14 residues. The CDR3 is CAWEGTATNEKLFF. The CDR3 DNA is TGTGCCTGGGAAGGGACAGCAACTAATGAAAAACTGTTTTTT.

In the case of this clonotype: Since no conserved phenylalanine or tryptophan closes the CDR3, a read error is the likely cause. The DNA is omitted, as the CDR3 cannot be located on it reliably, and the CDR3 follows TCRdb's listing. CDR3 protein: CASSPQGALA. The genes are TRBV12-3 or TRBV12-4 and TRBJ2-1; TRBD1, the table's D call, was not compared with the DNA. Counting both end residues, the CDR3 totals 10 amino acids.

Note on this clonotype: A far larger clone is one base from this, pointing to a likely read error. The rearrangement joins TRBV2 to TRBJ2-3, with a tentative D call TRBD2 (6 bases). CDR3 size: 15 residues. From germline, CDR1 is SNHLY and CDR2 FYNNEI. The CDR3 here is CVSSLSGLATDTQYF. Written as DNA, the CDR3 is TGTGTCAGCAGTTTATCGGGGCTAGCGACAGATACGCAGTATTTT.

The rearrangement links TRBV12-3 or TRBV12-4 to TRBJ2-3; no definite D call. Trimming took off 8 bases at V and 6 bases at J, with 18 bases between the two ends. This CDR3 has 14 residues. In nucleotides, the CDR3 is TGTGCCAGCGGAATTCGCGGCTCTCCGGATACGCAGTATTTT. Its translation is CASGIRGSPDTQYF.

This clonotype showed up many times. J is TRBJ1-5 and V is TRBV7-6; D is undetermined. Trimming cost V 0 bases and J 0 bases, with 6 bases left between them. This CDR3 contains 15 residues. Germline V gene sequence: CDR1 SGHVS, CDR2 FNYEAQ. The CDR3 DNA sequence: TGTGCCAGCAGCTTAGCTGGGGATAGCAATCAGCCCCAGCATTTT. Translated: CASSLAGDSNQPQHF.

This clonotype is judged medium-sized (0.01 to 0.1%). This sequence joins TRBV6-1 and TRBJ2-7; the D gene is possibly TRBD2 (6 bases). V was cut by 4 bases and J by 3 bases, with 10 bases left in between. This CDR3 is built from 13 residues. In germline, CDR1 is MNHNS, CDR2 SASEGT. CDR3 loop: CASSVSGSYEQYF. DNA for the CDR3: TGTGCCAGCAGTGTTTCCGGGAGCTACGAGCAGTACTTC.

This clonotype was seen repeatedly, ten times or more. The gene calls are TRBV4-3 and TRBJ2-7; the match to TRBD1 covers 7 bases. The germline V gene has CDR1 LGHNA and CDR2 YSLEER. V gave up 0 bases and J gave up 2 bases; unmatched junction bases: 4. The CDR3 totals 15 residues. The DNA for the CDR3 is TGCGCCAGCAGCCAAGATCTGGGACAGCCCTACGAGCAGTACTTC. Residues: CASSQDLGQPYEQYF.

This clonotype occurred many times. V is TRBV11-2 and J is TRBJ1-6; TRBD1 matches at 7 bases. The CDR3 runs to 16 residues. Germline CDR1 is SGHAT and CDR2 is FQNNGV. The trim removed 1 base at V and 9 bases at J, leaving 9 bases unmatched. The DNA for the CDR3 is TGTGCCAGCAGCTTAGGGCCGGCAGGGGGAGGTTCACCCCTCCACTTT. This gives the protein CASSLGPAGGGSPLHF.

By frequency in the sample, this clonotype is medium-sized (0.01 to 0.1%). The rearrangement links TRBV6-5 to TRBJ2-7, with 7 bases lining up with TRBD1. This CDR3 region has 15 residues. V lost 2 bases to trimming and J lost 0 bases; unmatched junction nucleotides: 4. Looked up from germline, CDR1 is MNHEY and CDR2 is SVGAGI. The CDR3 DNA is TGTGCCAGCAGTTACATCCGGGACAGCTCCTACGAGCAGTACTTC. Translating gives CASSYIRDSSYEQYF.

This clonotype was seen only once. The chain is built from TRBV6-1 and TRBJ1-3; TRBD1 agrees at 9 bases. Germline V gene sequence: CDR1 MNHNS, CDR2 SASEGT. The CDR3 sequence is 15 residues long. Unmatched junction bases numbered 4, after V lost 5 bases and J lost 2 bases. In DNA form, the CDR3 reads TGTGCCAGCAGTCTATGGACAGGGGCTGGAAACACCATATATTTT. Protein sequence: CASSLWTGAGNTIYF.